Listed below are T cell receptor beta chains from one sample, sequenced in a study of control samples from healthy donors and cancer patients. Sequenced by immunoSEQ multiplex PCR; TCRdb stores in-frame clones only, minus some. Of over 100,000 clones in the sample, around 93% were seen once. Sequencing was performed on blood. The receptor set was obtained from a woman aged 45-65 years in good health. The CDR3 runs from the conserved cysteine through the conserved F or W. Fields, in order: clone size, V gene, D gene, J gene, CDR3 DNA, CDR3 protein. D genes are given only for firm matches. A row's size may be missing; if present it is once, few, many or a size class.

clone size: once
V gene: TRBV6-5
D gene: .
J gene: TRBJ1-2
CDR3 DNA: TGTGCCAGTGGACGGATGCTGTCTAACTATGGCTACACCTTC
CDR3 protein: CASGRMLSNYGYTF

clone size: .
V gene: TRBV18
D gene: TRBD1
J gene: TRBJ1-5
CDR3 DNA: TGTGCCAGCTCTCACGACAGGGGCCCAAAGCATTTT
CDR3 protein: CASSHDRGPKHF

clone size: .
V gene: TRBV7-2
D gene: .
J gene: TRBJ2-7
CDR3 DNA: TGTGCCAGCAGCCCGGGGACGGTCGCCTACGAGCAGTACTTC
CDR3 protein: CASSPGTVAYEQYF

clone size: .
V gene: TRBV5-4
D gene: .
J gene: TRBJ1-1
CDR3 DNA: TGTGCCAGCAGCTTGGGGTCTAGGCTAGCGGGGGCAGACACTGAAGCTTTCTTT
CDR3 protein: CASSLGSRLAGADTEAFF

clone size: .
V gene: TRBV18
D gene: TRBD1
J gene: TRBJ2-6
CDR3 DNA: TGTGCCAGCTCACCACAGGGCAGGGGGCGCGCTGGGGCCAACGTCCTGACTTTC
CDR3 protein: CASSPQGRGRAGANVLTF

clone size: .
V gene: TRBV7-9
D gene: .
J gene: TRBJ2-7
CDR3 DNA: TGTGCCAGCAGCCCAAAGGGTGTCGAGCAGTACTTC
CDR3 protein: CASSPKGVEQYF

clone size: once
V gene: TRBV11-2
D gene: .
J gene: TRBJ1-2
CDR3 DNA: TGTGCCAGCAGCTTGGGACTGGATTATGGCTACACCTTC
CDR3 protein: CASSLGLDYGYTF

clone size: .
V gene: TRBV28
D gene: .
J gene: TRBJ2-1
CDR3 DNA: TGTGCCAGCACTTGGGCGGGTGGGAGCTCCTACAATGAGCAGTTCTTC
CDR3 protein: CASTWAGGSSYNEQFF

clone size: .
V gene: TRBV19
D gene: .
J gene: TRBJ1-5
CDR3 DNA: TGTGCCAGTAGTCCCCAGAAAACTGGCAATCAGCCCCAGCATTTT
CDR3 protein: CASSPQKTGNQPQHF

clone size: .
V gene: TRBV14
D gene: .
J gene: TRBJ1-2
CDR3 DNA: TGTGCCAGCAGCCAAAGCAGCACCTACACCTTC
CDR3 protein: CASSQSSTYTF

clone size: .
V gene: TRBV7-2
D gene: .
J gene: TRBJ2-4
CDR3 DNA: TGTGCCAGCAGTCCGAGGGGGTGGGGGTCAGCCAAAAACATTCAGTACTTC
CDR3 protein: CASSPRGWGSAKNIQYF

clone size: .
V gene: TRBV28
D gene: .
J gene: TRBJ2-7
CDR3 DNA: TGTGCCAGCAGTTCCGGGGGACGGCAGTACTTC
CDR3 protein: CASSSGGRQYF

clone size: .
V gene: TRBV3-1/TRBV3-2
D gene: .
J gene: TRBJ1-2
CDR3 DNA: TGTGCCAGCAGTCGGGGGGGCGGGCCCTATGGCTACACCTTC
CDR3 protein: CASSRGGGPYGYTF

clone size: few
V gene: TRBV6-6
D gene: .
J gene: TRBJ2-7
CDR3 DNA: TGTGCCAGCAGTTTACCAGGAAGCTCCTACGAGCAGTACTTC
CDR3 protein: CASSLPGSSYEQYF

clone size: .
V gene: TRBV11-2
D gene: .
J gene: TRBJ1-4
CDR3 DNA: TGTGCCAGCAGCTTAGCAGCTGCCCAGGGAAATGAAAAACTGTTTTTT
CDR3 protein: CASSLAAAQGNEKLFF

clone size: .
V gene: TRBV4-1
D gene: TRBD2
J gene: TRBJ2-7
CDR3 DNA: TGCGCCAGCAGCCATCCCGGGACTAGCGGCTCCCTTGAGCAGTACTTC
CDR3 protein: CASSHPGTSGSLEQYF

clone size: .
V gene: TRBV2
D gene: TRBD2
J gene: TRBJ2-5
CDR3 DNA: TGTGCCAGCGGAGGGCTAGCGGGAGATCAAGAGACCCAGTACTTC
CDR3 protein: CASGGLAGDQETQYF

clone size: .
V gene: TRBV7-6
D gene: .
J gene: TRBJ1-3
CDR3 DNA: TGTGCCAGCAGCCCCGCATACACGGCTGGAAACACCATATATTTT
CDR3 protein: CASSPAYTAGNTIYF

clone size: .
V gene: TRBV13
D gene: .
J gene: TRBJ2-7
CDR3 DNA: TGTGCCAGCGGCCCTCCCGACGAGCAGTACTTC
CDR3 protein: CASGPPDEQYF

clone size: once
V gene: TRBV7-9
D gene: TRBD1
J gene: TRBJ1-4
CDR3 DNA: TGTGCCAGCAGCTTCGGGGTGACAGGGACTAATGAAAAACTGTTTTTT
CDR3 protein: CASSFGVTGTNEKLFF

clone size: .
V gene: TRBV10-2
D gene: .
J gene: TRBJ2-7
CDR3 DNA: TGCGCCAGCAAAGTTATAGGGGGGGAGCAGTACTTC
CDR3 protein: CASKVIGGEQYF

clone size: .
V gene: TRBV19
D gene: TRBD1
J gene: TRBJ1-2
CDR3 DNA: TGTGCCAGTAGTTCATGGGGACAGGCGTACTATGGCTACACCTTC
CDR3 protein: CASSSWGQAYYGYTF

clone size: .
V gene: TRBV12-5
D gene: .
J gene: TRBJ2-4
CDR3 DNA: TGTGCTAGTGGTTTGGTAAACGAAGCCAAAAACATTCAGTACTTC
CDR3 protein: CASGLVNEAKNIQYF

clone size: .
V gene: TRBV5-1
D gene: .
J gene: TRBJ1-2
CDR3 DNA: TGCGCCAGCAGGGTGGGGCCGACGGACTATGGCTACACCTTC
CDR3 protein: CASRVGPTDYGYTF

clone size: .
V gene: TRBV5-4
D gene: .
J gene: TRBJ2-3
CDR3 DNA: TGTGCCAGCAGCCCGACGGCTAGCACAGATACGCAGTATTTT
CDR3 protein: CASSPTASTDTQYF

clone size: .
V gene: TRBV19
D gene: .
J gene: TRBJ2-7
CDR3 DNA: TGTGCCAGTAGTATCGGCCAGGGACGGACCGAGCAGTACTTC
CDR3 protein: CASSIGQGRTEQYF

clone size: .
V gene: TRBV5-1
D gene: .
J gene: TRBJ2-7
CDR3 DNA: TGCGCCAGCAGCTTGGAAGGGAACGAGCAGTACTTC
CDR3 protein: CASSLEGNEQYF

clone size: .
V gene: TRBV27
D gene: TRBD1
J gene: TRBJ1-2
CDR3 DNA: TGTGCCAGCAGTTTATCGTCGGGACAGGCCGACTCCATCTATGGCTACACCTTC
CDR3 protein: CASSLSSGQADSIYGYTF

clone size: .
V gene: TRBV3-1/TRBV3-2
D gene: .
J gene: TRBJ1-1
CDR3 DNA: TGTGCCAGCAGCCAAGTTCTTGGTGCGACTGAAGCTTTCTTT
CDR3 protein: CASSQVLGATEAFF

clone size: .
V gene: TRBV6-5
D gene: .
J gene: TRBJ2-5
CDR3 DNA: TGTGCCAGCAAGTGGCAGTTGGAAGAGACCCAGTACTTC
CDR3 protein: CASKWQLEETQYF

clone size: .
V gene: TRBV7-9
D gene: TRBD2
J gene: TRBJ2-5
CDR3 DNA: TGTGCCAGCAGCTTCTGGGTCTTTAGCGGGGGTGTTTGGGAGACCCAGTACTTC
CDR3 protein: CASSFWVFSGGVWETQYF

clone size: once
V gene: TRBV25-1
D gene: .
J gene: TRBJ2-5
CDR3 DNA: TGTGCCAGCAGTGAACCGGATTGGGACCTCCAAGAGACCCAGTACTTC
CDR3 protein: CASSEPDWDLQETQYF

clone size: .
V gene: TRBV18
D gene: .
J gene: TRBJ2-4
CDR3 DNA: TGTGCCAGCTCACCGGGGGAACGGGTCACTACCAAAAACATTCAGTACTTC
CDR3 protein: CASSPGERVTTKNIQYF

clone size: once
V gene: TRBV11-2
D gene: .
J gene: TRBJ1-3
CDR3 DNA: TGTGCCAGCAGCTTATCTACAGGGCAGCCTGGAAACACCATATATTTT
CDR3 protein: CASSLSTGQPGNTIYF

clone size: .
V gene: TRBV7-6
D gene: TRBD2
J gene: TRBJ2-3
CDR3 DNA: TGTGCCAGCAGCTTACTAGCGGGGGGGCTCGATACGCAGTATTTT
CDR3 protein: CASSLLAGGLDTQYF

clone size: .
V gene: TRBV28
D gene: TRBD2
J gene: TRBJ2-1
CDR3 DNA: TGTGCCAGCCGGACTAGCGGGAATTACAATGAGCAGTTCTTC
CDR3 protein: CASRTSGNYNEQFF

clone size: .
V gene: TRBV15
D gene: .
J gene: TRBJ1-5
CDR3 DNA: TGTGCCACCAGCAGAGAAAGGGAGTTTAGCAATCAGCCCCAGCATTTT
CDR3 protein: CATSREREFSNQPQHF

clone size: .
V gene: TRBV27
D gene: TRBD2
J gene: TRBJ2-1
CDR3 DNA: TGTGCCAGCAGTTTATTAAAGGCGGGGGGCTACAATGAGCAGTTCTTC
CDR3 protein: CASSLLKAGGYNEQFF

clone size: .
V gene: TRBV5-1
D gene: .
J gene: TRBJ1-5
CDR3 DNA: TGCGCCAGCAGCTGGGGCGGGGGGAATCTGGGCAATCAGCCCCAGCATTTT
CDR3 protein: CASSWGGGNLGNQPQHF

clone size: .
V gene: TRBV18
D gene: .
J gene: TRBJ1-5
CDR3 DNA: TGTGCCAGCTCTCCCGACAGGAATCAGCCCCAGCATTTT
CDR3 protein: CASSPDRNQPQHF

clone size: .
V gene: TRBV6-5
D gene: .
J gene: TRBJ1-5
CDR3 DNA: TGTGCCAGCAGCCTCGGGGGGGGAGATCAGCCCCAGCATTTT
CDR3 protein: CASSLGGGDQPQHF

clone size: .
V gene: TRBV5-1
D gene: .
J gene: TRBJ2-7
CDR3 DNA: TGCGCCAGCAGGATTGAAGGCGAGCAGTACTTC
CDR3 protein: CASRIEGEQYF